Shown below are 24 T cell receptor beta chains from a single sample sequenced in a study of blood T cell repertoires in COVID-19 (dated by TCRdb to about 2020). Library construction relied on the immunoSEQ multiplex PCR assay. What TCRdb holds here is the immuneACCESS table cut down to in-frame rearrangements. Part of the clones is not present; checked against another copy, under half of the missing clones reflect an unresolved V gene, and the others are unexplained. The sample has tens of thousands of clones on record, roughly 86% of them singletons. Jointly, the top ten make up roughly 15% of the sample. The material sequenced was peripheral blood. Source of these receptors: a human donor in a cohort sampled during active COVID-19.

This sequence joins TRBV19 and TRBJ1-2; 8 bases map to TRBD1. This CDR3 has 13 residues. Germline V gene sequence: CDR1 LNHDA, CDR2 SQIVND (reference sequence). J lost 3 bases, V lost 3 bases, and 0 bases had no gene match. The CDR3 bases are TGTGCCAGTAGTATGGACAGGGACTATGGCTACACCTTC. Protein product: CASSMDRDYGYTF.

The chain employs TRBV15 and TRBJ1-4; the match to TRBD1 covers 11 bases. The CDR3 contains 18 residues. Germline V CDR1 and CDR2: LNHNV, YYDKDF (reference sequence). V trimming: 0 bases; J trimming: 0 bases; junction bases outside the gene matches: 3. The CDR3 sequence: CATSRDLGQGATNEKLFF. CDR3 nucleotides: TGTGCCACCAGCAGAGACTTGGGACAGGGGGCAACTAATGAAAAACTGTTTTTT. The full variable domain, rest sourced from reference TRBV15 and TRBJ1-4, is DAMVIQNPRYQVTQFGKPVTLSCSQTLNHNVMYWYQQKSSQAPKLLFHYYDKDFNNEADTPDNFQSRRPNTSFCFLDIRSPGLGDTAMYLCATSRDLGQGATNEKLFFGSGTQLSVL.

V and J are TRBV7-3 and TRBJ2-5; 7 bases line up with TRBD1. J was trimmed by 4 bases and V by 1 base; bases with no gene match: 6. Per germline, CDR1 SGHTA and CDR2 FQGTGA. The CDR3 has 15 amino acids. CDR3 residues: CASSLRQGGRETQYF. Written as DNA, the CDR3 is TGTGCCAGCAGCTTAAGACAGGGCGGCCGAGAGACCCAGTACTTC.

This chain uses TRBV2 with TRBJ2-1; possible D gene TRBD1, 6 bases. Trimming pared 0 bases from V and 4 bases from J, leaving 10 bases between. Looked up from germline, CDR1 is SNHLY and CDR2 is FYNNEI. This CDR3 is built from 15 residues. This CDR3 is CASSEAWTEYNEQFF. The CDR3 region has the DNA TGTGCCAGCAGTGAAGCTTGGACAGAATACAATGAGCAGTTCTTC.

The V call is TRBV19, the J call TRBJ2-3; 14 bases are a match to TRBD2. V trimming: 1 base; J trimming: 5 bases; junction bases outside the gene matches: 11. Germline-derived CDR1 and CDR2 are LNHDA and SQIVND (reference sequence). The CDR3 extends over 19 amino acids. The CDR3 reads CASSIGLRLAGGPVDTQYF. The DNA for the CDR3 is TGTGCCAGTAGTATAGGATTGCGACTAGCGGGGGGGCCGGTAGATACGCAGTATTTT.

This rearrangement joins TRBV27 to TRBJ2-3; 8 bases agree with TRBD2. V trimming: 3 bases; J trimming: 1 base; junction bases outside the gene matches: 12. Germline CDR1 MNHEY, CDR2 SMNVEV (reference sequence). CDR3 length: 18 amino acids. CDR3 bases: TGTGCCAGCAGTTTGTCAGGTTATAGCGGGGTGCGCACAGATACGCAGTATTTT. Translation gives CASSLSGYSGVRTDTQYF.

CDR3 sequence (DNA): TGTGCCAGCAGCCCCCCAGTACGAGATACGCAGTATTTT. This codes for CASSPPVRDTQYF. The genes are TRBV7-2 and TRBJ2-3; D ambiguous. CDR1 is SGHTA and CDR2 is FQGNSA in the germline V gene. V lost 5 bases to trimming and J lost 5 bases, with 11 bases between them. This CDR3 is built from 13 residues. The variable domain in full, completed from reference TRBV7-2 and TRBJ2-3, reads GAGVSQSPSNKVTEKGKDVELRCDPISGHTALYWYRQSLGQGLEFLIYFQGNSAPDKSGLPSDRFSAERTGGSVSTLTIQRTQQEDSAVYLCASSPPVRDTQYFGPGTRLTVL.

V usage is TRBV3-1 (or the pseudogene TRBV3-2) and J usage is TRBJ1-1; TRBD1 aligns across 10 bases. CDR3 length: 13 amino acids. Germline V CDR1 and CDR2: LGHDT, YNNKEL (reference sequence). Trimming at V came to 4 bases and at J to 7 bases, leaving 3 bases not matched to a gene. CDR3 residues: CASSRTGGSEAFF. Written as DNA, the CDR3 is TGTGCCAGCAGCCGGACAGGGGGGAGTGAAGCTTTCTTT.

The genes are TRBV7-2 and TRBJ2-3; TRBD1 aligns across 8 bases. The CDR3 sequence is 16 residues long. Trimming cost V 1 base and J 3 bases; bases outside gene matches: 6. The germline CDR1 and CDR2 sequences are SGHTA and FQGNSA. The CDR3 coding sequence is TGTGCCAGCAGCTTAGGTGGGGGGACAGGAACAGATACGCAGTATTTT. This encodes CASSLGGGTGTDTQYF.

CDR3 loop: CASSLGLAGADTQYF. CDR3 DNA sequence: TGTGCCAGCAGCTTAGGACTAGCGGGGGCAGATACGCAGTATTTT. This chain connects TRBV11-2 to TRBJ2-3; 12 positions agree with TRBD2. The CDR3 runs to 15 residues. V was pared by 1 base and J by 4 bases, with 0 bases of the junction left unmatched. Per the germline V gene, CDR1 is SGHAT and CDR2 is FQNNGV.

The rearrangement joins TRBV19 to TRBJ1-2; 9 bases are a match to TRBD1. The CDR3 extends over 15 amino acids. V was clipped by 3 bases and J by 7 bases; unmatched bases: 9. Germline V gives CDR1 LNHDA, CDR2 SQIVND (reference sequence). CDR3 loop: CASSIPGTGKLGYTF. DNA of the CDR3: TGTGCCAGTAGTATCCCCGGGACAGGGAAGCTTGGCTACACCTTC.

V is TRBV27 and J is TRBJ2-7; 16 bases align to TRBD2. After removal of 5 bases from V and 6 bases from J, the junction contained 7 bases not matched to a gene. The CDR3 is 16 amino acids. Per the germline V gene, CDR1 is MNHEY and CDR2 is SMNVEV (reference sequence). The CDR3 sequence is CASSPHGTSGRAEQYF. CDR3 DNA: TGTGCCAGCAGTCCCCACGGGACTAGCGGGAGGGCCGAGCAGTACTTC.

The chain couples TRBV19 to TRBJ2-5, with D possibly TRBD2 on 5 matching bases. This CDR3 is built from 14 residues. The V gene's germline CDR1 is LNHDA and CDR2 SQIVND (reference sequence). V lost 5 bases to trimming and J lost 5 bases, with 15 bases between them. CDR3 residues: CASSALGGLETQYF. The CDR3, as DNA: TGTGCCAGTAGTGCCCTAGGCGGACTGGAGACCCAGTACTTC.

This clone was detected only a few times. The J gene is TRBJ2-2, the V gene TRBV6-5, with TRBD2 matching 7 bases. Germline-derived CDR1 and CDR2 are MNHEY and SVGAGI. The CDR3 covers 14 residues. J lost 5 bases, V lost 2 bases, and 2 bases had no gene match. The CDR3 reads CASSYQRDTGELFF. In DNA form, the CDR3 reads TGTGCCAGCAGTTACCAGCGGGATACCGGGGAGCTGTTTTTT.

The chain joins TRBV2 to TRBJ1-2; tentative D call: TRBD1 (6 bases). V lost 3 bases and J 1 base, leaving 18 bases between the germline ends. The germline CDR1 and CDR2 sequences are SNHLY and FYNNEI. The CDR3 is 17 amino acids. The CDR3 loop is CASSDGDTLLYNYGYTF. In nucleotides, the CDR3 is TGTGCCAGCAGTGATGGGGACACCTTACTTTATAACTATGGCTACACCTTC.

The chain combines TRBV7-2 with TRBJ2-5; a possible D gene is TRBD1 (5 bases). V was clipped by 3 bases and J by 5 bases, with 10 bases between them. The CDR3 loop spans 13 amino acids. Germline loops: CDR1 SGHTA, CDR2 FQGNSA. The CDR3 loop is CASSLLGRETQYF. In DNA, the CDR3 is TGTGCCAGCAGCTTGTTGGGGCGGGAGACCCAGTACTTC.

The V and J genes are TRBV28 and TRBJ1-4, with D maybe TRBD1 (5 bases). The germline V and J ends were trimmed by 3 bases and 7 bases, with 12 bases remaining between them. Germline CDR1 and CDR2: MDHEN and SYDVKM. The CDR3 length is 14 residues. The CDR3 coding sequence is TGTGCCAGCAGTTTTGTGCACGGGGGTGAAAAACTGTTTTTT. Its translation: CASSFVHGGEKLFF.

The V and J genes are TRBV2 and TRBJ1-1, with TRBD1 as a possible D gene (5 bases). Germline CDR1 SNHLY, CDR2 FYNNEI. Deletions cut 9 bases from V and 1 base from J, with 12 bases between. The CDR3 extends over 13 amino acids. The CDR3 sequence: CASVGQTNTEAFF. CDR3 nucleotide sequence: TGTGCCAGTGTTGGACAAACGAACACTGAAGCTTTCTTT.

The chain links TRBV14 to TRBJ2-7; 12 nucleotides align to TRBD2. After removal of 1 base from V and 3 bases from J, the junction contained 4 bases not matched to a gene. CDR1 is SGHDN, CDR2 FVKESK, per germline. CDR3 length: 16 residues. CDR3 DNA sequence: TGTGCCAGCAGCCAAGGCGGGACTAGCGGGCACTACGAGCAGTACTTC. Translated: CASSQGGTSGHYEQYF. Complete variable domain (other parts from reference TRBV14 and TRBJ2-7): EAGVTQFPSHSVIEKGQTVTLRCDPISGHDNLYWYRRVMGKEIKFLLHFVKESKQDESGMPNNRFLAERTGGTYSTLKVQPAELEDSGVYFCASSQGGTSGHYEQYFGPGTRLTVT.

The chain carries TRBV5-6 and TRBJ2-5; TRBD1 aligns across 11 bases. Germline assignment: CDR1 SGHDT and CDR2 YYEEEE. Trimming removed 5 bases from V and 4 bases from J; junction bases left unmatched: 4. This CDR3 has 14 amino acids. CDR3 coding DNA: TGTGCCAGCAGACTTGGACAGGGGGCAGAGACCCAGTACTTC. This codes for CASRLGQGAETQYF.

The chain carries TRBV20-1 and TRBJ1-3; no definite D call. CDR3 length: 14 amino acids. Germline loops: CDR1 DFQATT, CDR2 SNEGSKA (reference sequence). V was shortened by 3 bases and J by 0 bases, with 9 bases between the two germline ends. CDR3 nucleotides: TGCAGTGCTAGTAAACAGAGCTCTGGAAACACCATATATTTT. It is translated as CSASKQSSGNTIYF.

This clone was found once. This sequence joins TRBV25-1 and TRBJ1-4; 11 positions match TRBD1. This CDR3 region has 16 residues. V lost 2 bases, J lost 4 bases, and 3 bases stayed unmatched. Germline V CDR1 and CDR2: MGHDK, SYGVNS. The CDR3, as DNA: TGTGCCAGCAGTGAAGGACAGGGGGCGCTTAATGAAAAACTGTTTTTT. It is translated as CASSEGQGALNEKLFF.

This chain joins TRBV19 and TRBJ1-2; tentatively, D is TRBD1 (5 bases). V was cut by 7 bases and J by 4 bases, with 16 bases left in between. Germline CDR1 is LNHDA and CDR2 is SQIVND (reference sequence). CDR3 size: 14 residues. The CDR3 is CASTVAGSSYGYTF. The CDR3 nucleotides are TGTGCCAGTACGGTGGCAGGGTCGAGCTATGGCTACACCTTC. The full variable domain, rest sourced from reference TRBV19 and TRBJ1-2, is DGGITQSPKYLFRKEGQNVTLSCEQNLNHDAMYWYRQDPGQGLRLIYYSQIVNDFQKGDIAEGYSVSREKKESFPLTVTSAQKNPTAFYLCASTVAGSSYGYTFGSGTRLTVV.

The J gene is TRBJ2-7, the V gene TRBV7-2, with D unclear. The CDR3 is 13 residues long. CDR1 and CDR2 (germline): SGHTA, FQGNSA. The V end lost 2 bases, the J end lost 9 bases, and 14 bases lay between the germline ends. The chain's CDR3 is CASSLTEEVMQYF. For the CDR3, the DNA is TGTGCCAGCAGCTTAACCGAGGAAGTAATGCAGTACTTC.